Following are 31 T cell receptor beta chains from one sample sequenced in a study of blood T cell repertoires in COVID-19. Only in-frame clones appear in the TCRdb table, and some are missing; sequencing was by immunoSEQ multiplex PCR. Seen here are approximately 200,000 clones, approximately 81% observed once, and the top ten hold 18%. The sequenced material came from PBMCs or T cells enriched from blood (not recorded which). The receptors stem from a man aged 35-49 years who had recovered from COVID-19.

This clone was counted a single time. The rearrangement links TRBV7-2 to TRBJ2-1; D is possibly TRBD1 (7 bases). Trimming stripped 2 bases from V and 6 bases from J, with 14 bases between. Germline V gene data show CDR1 as SGHTA and CDR2 as FQGNSA. There are 15 residues in the CDR3. CDR3 residues: CASSLTGDSSNEQFF. In DNA form, the CDR3 reads TGTGCCAGCAGCTTAACGGGGGACAGCTCCAATGAGCAGTTCTTC.

The V gene is TRBV6-5, the J gene TRBJ2-7; no reliable D call. Germline loops: CDR1 MNHEY, CDR2 SVGAGI. The V and J ends lost 6 bases and 3 bases respectively, with 9 bases between them. This CDR3 contains 12 residues. CDR3 in amino acids: CASRADFYEQYF. CDR3 nucleotides: TGTGCCAGCAGGGCAGACTTCTACGAGCAGTACTTC.

This clone turned up a few times. The chain couples TRBV27 to TRBJ2-7; D might be TRBD1 (6 bases). Trimming removed 3 bases at V and 7 bases at J, with 16 bases between. Germline loops: CDR1 MNHEY, CDR2 SMNVEV (reference sequence). CDR3 size: 14 residues. The CDR3 bases are TGTGCCAGCAGTTTTCAGGGGCCGGCAAGGGAGCAGTACTTC. Its translation is CASSFQGPAREQYF.

This chain uses TRBV13 with TRBJ1-1; 7 positions match TRBD1. The trim removed 1 base at V and 5 bases at J, leaving 7 bases unmatched. The CDR3 runs to 15 residues. CDR1 is PRHDT and CDR2 is FYEKMQ in the germline V gene (reference sequence). The CDR3 bases are TGTGCCAGCAGCTTAGCTCGAGGGGGCTTTACTGAAGCTTTCTTT. Protein sequence: CASSLARGGFTEAFF.

V usage is TRBV6-6 and J usage is TRBJ2-1; 11 bases fit TRBD2. J lost 4 bases, V lost 5 bases, and 16 bases had no gene match. This CDR3 is 19 amino acids long. Germline V CDR1 and CDR2: MNHNY, SVGAGI (reference sequence). In DNA form, the CDR3 reads TGTGCCAGCAGTCCTACGGGACAAAGACTAGCGGGGATTTACAATGAGCAGTTCTTC. Translating gives CASSPTGQRLAGIYNEQFF.

The chain is built from TRBV11-2 and TRBJ2-7, with 10 bases that match TRBD1. Germline CDR1 is SGHAT and CDR2 is FQNNGV. V gave up 4 bases and J gave up 5 bases; unmatched junction bases: 8. The CDR3 runs 15 residues. The DNA for the CDR3 is TGTGCCAGCAGCTCTTCCTGGGACAGGGGCAACGAGCAGTACTTC. Translated, it gives CASSSSWDRGNEQYF.

The CDR3 DNA sequence: TGTGCCAGCAGCGAGTACCAAGTACAGGGGGGAGCTTTCTTT. Its protein product is CASSEYQVQGGAFF. The chain links TRBV3-1 (or the pseudogene TRBV3-2) to TRBJ1-1; 8 bases match TRBD1. The germline V gene encodes CDR1 LGHDT and CDR2 YNNKEL (reference sequence). The CDR3 loop spans 14 amino acids. J lost 10 bases, V lost 5 bases, and 12 bases had no gene match.

The gene calls are TRBV7-2 and TRBJ2-7; the D gene is possibly TRBD2 (5 bases). The CDR3 runs to 14 residues. Germline V gene data show CDR1 as SGHTA and CDR2 as FQGNSA. The V gene lost 2 bases and the J gene lost 2 bases, with 10 bases spanning the gap. CDR3: CASSLREKPYEQYF. For the CDR3, the DNA is TGTGCCAGCAGCTTACGGGAAAAACCCTACGAGCAGTACTTC.

This chain joins TRBV7-9 and TRBJ2-7, with D possibly matching TRBD2 (7 bases). Trimming removed 10 bases from V and 5 bases from J, with 15 bases in between. Germline V gives CDR1 SEHNR, CDR2 FQNEAQ (reference sequence). The CDR3 loop spans 12 amino acids. CDR3 protein: CATDGGRHEQYF. CDR3 DNA sequence: TGTGCCACAGACGGGGGGCGGCACGAGCAGTACTTC.

The V gene is TRBV7-3, the J gene TRBJ2-2; weak D call: TRBD2 (6 bases). Germline V gives CDR1 SGHTA, CDR2 FQGTGA. V lost 0 bases and J lost 4, with 12 bases in between. This CDR3 has 16 amino acids. CDR3 DNA: TGTGCCAGCAGCTTAACCCGGGACTCTTCCACCGGGGAGCTGTTTTTT. It encodes CASSLTRDSSTGELFF.

CDR3 DNA sequence: TGTGCCAGCAGTACCCCTCTAGCGGGAGGGCCAAATGAGCAGTTCTTC. It yields the protein CASSTPLAGGPNEQFF. The rearrangement joins TRBV27 to TRBJ2-1, with TRBD2 matching 12 bases. There are 16 residues in the CDR3. V lost 5 bases and J lost 7; bases outside the gene matches: 9. CDR1 and CDR2 from the germline V gene are MNHEY and SMNVEV (reference sequence).

V gene TRBV5-5 combines with J gene TRBJ1-2; 9 bases align to TRBD1. V gave up 2 bases and J gave up 3 bases; unmatched junction bases: 8. The CDR3 has 16 residues. The germline CDR1 and CDR2 sequences are SGHKS and YYEKEE (reference sequence). CDR3 sequence (DNA): TGTGCCAGCAGCTTAGACTCCGGGACAGGGTACTATGGCTACACCTTC. It codes for CASSLDSGTGYYGYTF.

In nucleotides, the CDR3 is TGTGCCGGACGACAGGGTTCCCATTCACCCCTCCACTTT. Protein sequence: CAGRQGSHSPLHF. The chain joins TRBV10-3 to TRBJ1-6, with 7 bases identical to TRBD1. Germline V gene data show CDR1 as ENHRY and CDR2 as SYGVKD. CDR3 length equals 13 residues. J was trimmed by 8 bases and V by 11 bases; bases with no gene match: 9.

This chain links TRBV15 with TRBJ2-3; TRBD2 agrees at 8 bases. J gave up 4 bases and V 3 bases, and 9 bases lay outside the gene matches. The CDR3 length is 16 residues. Germline-derived CDR1 and CDR2 are LNHNV and YYDKDF (reference sequence). The CDR3 nucleotides read TGTGCCACCAGCAGGAAGGGACTAGACCCGGCAGATACGCAGTATTTT. Translated: CATSRKGLDPADTQYF.

The chain has TRBV11-2 and TRBJ2-2; TRBD1 might be the D (6 bases). V shed 5 bases and J shed 0 bases, with 10 bases lying between them. Germline values: CDR1 SGHAT, CDR2 FQNNGV. CDR3 length equals 15 residues. CDR3 region: CASSDGQTNTGELFF. The CDR3 DNA reads as TGTGCCAGCAGCGATGGACAGACGAACACCGGGGAGCTGTTTTTT.

Only a few counts were recorded for this clone. The V and J genes are TRBV4-3 and TRBJ1-3; possible D gene TRBD1, 5 bases. Trimming shortened V by 0 bases and J by 0 bases, and 9 bases separated the two germline ends. CDR1 is LGHNA, CDR2 YSLEER, per germline. This CDR3 contains 16 residues. CDR3 protein: CASSQDRGSSGNTIYF. The CDR3, as DNA: TGCGCCAGCAGCCAAGATCGGGGGAGCTCTGGAAACACCATATATTTT.

The gene calls are TRBV19 and TRBJ1-1; D is uncertain. Germline CDR1 reads LNHDA; CDR2 reads SQIVND (reference sequence). Trimming cost V 7 bases and J 0 bases, with 21 bases left between them. The CDR3 has 17 residues. CDR3 amino acids: CASTGRGDLMVNTEAFF. CDR3 DNA sequence: TGTGCCAGTACCGGGCGGGGAGATCTAATGGTGAACACTGAAGCTTTCTTT.

The chain joins TRBV11-3 to TRBJ2-7; TRBD1 is a possible D gene (6 bases). The CDR3 spans 16 residues. In germline, CDR1 is SGHNT, CDR2 YENEEA. Trimming took 3 bases from V and 2 from J, leaving 17 bases between them. The CDR3 sequence: CASSFRGTKPPYEQYF. In DNA form, the CDR3 reads TGTGCCAGCAGCTTTAGGGGGACGAAGCCTCCCTACGAGCAGTACTTC.

The chain joins TRBV9 to TRBJ1-3; tentatively, D is TRBD1 (6 bases). CDR3 length: 18 amino acids. Trimming shortened V by 4 bases and J by 0 bases, and 20 bases separated the two germline ends. CDR1 and CDR2 (germline): SGDLS, YYNGEE. CDR3 sequence reads: CASSFLSAAQGSGNTIYF. In DNA, the CDR3 is TGTGCCAGCAGCTTCTTGTCGGCCGCACAGGGCTCTGGAAACACCATATATTTT.

The chain links TRBV5-6 to TRBJ1-1, with TRBD1 matching 8 bases. Germline V gene sequence: CDR1 SGHDT, CDR2 YYEEEE. This CDR3 is 13 amino acids long. The ends lost 6 bases at V and 8 bases at J; junction bases unmatched: 9. The CDR3 DNA follows: TGTGCCAGCATCGCACAGGGGGGGGGAGAAGCTTTCTTT. It yields the protein CASIAQGGGEAFF.

J is TRBJ1-2 and V is TRBV4-2; maybe TRBD1 (6 bases). The ends were cut back, 1 base at V and 8 bases at J, with 17 bases in the middle. Germline loops: CDR1 LGHNA, CDR2 YNFKEQ. This CDR3 spans 15 amino acids. The CDR3 loop is CASSQVGGRREGYTF. DNA of the CDR3: TGTGCCAGCAGCCAAGTGGGGGGGCGCCGGGAAGGCTACACCTTC.

This sequence joins TRBV4-1 and TRBJ2-5, with a weak D call TRBD2 (5 bases). Per the germline V gene, CDR1 is MGHRA and CDR2 is YSYEKL. CDR3 length equals 14 residues. V was cut by 4 bases and J by 4 bases, with 13 bases left in between. The CDR3 bases are TGCGCCAGCAGCCGTCGAGAGGCGGGAGAGACCCAGTACTTC. Amino acid sequence: CASSRREAGETQYF.

This chain joins TRBV12-5 and TRBJ1-3; 8 nucleotides agree with TRBD1. V gave up 1 base and J gave up 8 bases; unmatched junction bases: 10. This CDR3 region has 16 residues. The germline gives CDR1 LGHNT, CDR2 FRNRAP. The CDR3 DNA follows: TGTGCTAGTGGTTTGGCCCCCGGGACAGGCAGCTACACCATATATTTT. This sequence encodes CASGLAPGTGSYTIYF.

This sequence joins TRBV7-9 and TRBJ2-5, with 10 bases that match TRBD2. CDR3 length equals 17 residues. V trimming: 1 base; J trimming: 5 bases; junction bases outside the gene matches: 10. CDR1 and CDR2 (germline): SEHNR, FQNEAQ (reference sequence). The CDR3 DNA is TGTGCCAGCAGCTTAGGCCTCAGCGGGAGGGCCGGGGAGACCCAGTACTTC. It encodes CASSLGLSGRAGETQYF. Filled out from reference TRBV7-9 and TRBJ2-5, the complete variable domain reads DTGVSQNPRHKITKRGQNVTFRCDPISEHNRLYWYRQTLGQGPEFLTYFQNEAQLEKSRLLSDRFSAERPKGSFSTLEIQRTEQGDSAMYLCASSLGLSGRAGETQYFGPGTRLLVL.

J is TRBJ1-3 and V is TRBV6-5; D remains unclear. V gave up 4 bases and J gave up 8 bases, with 21 bases separating them. Germline CDR1 reads MNHEY; CDR2 reads SVGAGI. This CDR3 contains 16 residues. As DNA, the CDR3 is TGTGCCAGCAGTTCCTCGACGCTTACTGGAGGATACACCATATATTTT. This encodes CASSSSTLTGGYTIYF.

The rearrangement links TRBV29-1 to TRBJ1-2; D is undetermined. Germline assignment: CDR1 SQVTM and CDR2 ANQGSEA. V was trimmed by 6 bases and J by 2 bases, leaving 13 bases between them. The CDR3 contains 13 residues. The CDR3 coding sequence is TGCAGCGTCTCACCAAGACTGAACTATGGCTACACCTTC. Translating it yields CSVSPRLNYGYTF.

The rearrangement uses TRBV27 and TRBJ1-2, with 11 bases lining up with TRBD1. The CDR3 is made up of 14 amino acids. V shed 3 bases and J 3 bases; nucleotides not matched to a gene: 0. In germline, CDR1 is MNHEY, CDR2 SMNVEV (reference sequence). DNA of the CDR3: TGTGCCAGCAGTTTGGACAGGGGGCACTATGGCTACACCTTC. Its protein product is CASSLDRGHYGYTF.

Regarding this clone: This may be a read error: a much more frequent sequence differs by one nucleotide. V usage is TRBV11-2 and J usage is TRBJ2-3; 7 nucleotides line up with TRBD2. Germline V gene lookup returns CDR1 SGHAT and CDR2 FQNNGV. The CDR3 loop spans 12 amino acids. The V and J ends lost 5 bases and 5 bases, in that order; junction bases with no gene match: 1. The CDR3 DNA reads TGTGCCAGCAGCCGCGGGGGAGATACGCAGTATTTT. This gives the protein CASSRGGDTQYF. The whole variable domain, remainder taken from reference TRBV11-2 and TRBJ2-3, is EAGVAQSPRYKIIEKRQSVAFWCNPISGHATLYWYQQILGQGPKLLIQFQNNGVVDDSQLPKDRFSAERLKGVDSTLKIQPAKLEDSAVYLCASSRGGDTQYFGPGTRLTVL.

Turning to this clone: A read error may produce the germline difference seen at one junction end. V gene TRBV7-7 combines with J gene TRBJ2-5; D unresolved. The CDR3 sequence is 14 residues long. Germline loops: CDR1 SSHAT, CDR2 FNYEAQ (reference sequence). In DNA, the CDR3 is TGTGCTAGCAGCCAAGGTCTGTCGGGAGAGACCCAGTACTTC. Encoded protein: CASSQGLSGETQYF.

The chain combines TRBV7-3 with TRBJ2-1, with a possible D match to TRBD2 (5 bases). This CDR3 is built from 13 residues. From germline, CDR1 is SGHTA and CDR2 FQGTGA. The V gene lost 5 bases and the J gene lost 8 bases, with 13 bases spanning the gap. CDR3 bases: TGTGCCAGCAGCACGGAGGTGGGAGATGAGCAGTTCTTC. Its translation is CASSTEVGDEQFF.

The chain joins TRBV27 to TRBJ1-5, with a possible D match to TRBD1 (6 bases). The germline V gene encodes CDR1 MNHEY and CDR2 SMNVEV (reference sequence). Trimming removed 5 bases at V and 6 bases at J, with 14 bases between. The CDR3 covers 14 residues. Here the CDR3 DNA reads TGTGCCAGCAGTCCCTTACAGGGCGTTCAGCCCCAGCATTTT. This encodes CASSPLQGVQPQHF.